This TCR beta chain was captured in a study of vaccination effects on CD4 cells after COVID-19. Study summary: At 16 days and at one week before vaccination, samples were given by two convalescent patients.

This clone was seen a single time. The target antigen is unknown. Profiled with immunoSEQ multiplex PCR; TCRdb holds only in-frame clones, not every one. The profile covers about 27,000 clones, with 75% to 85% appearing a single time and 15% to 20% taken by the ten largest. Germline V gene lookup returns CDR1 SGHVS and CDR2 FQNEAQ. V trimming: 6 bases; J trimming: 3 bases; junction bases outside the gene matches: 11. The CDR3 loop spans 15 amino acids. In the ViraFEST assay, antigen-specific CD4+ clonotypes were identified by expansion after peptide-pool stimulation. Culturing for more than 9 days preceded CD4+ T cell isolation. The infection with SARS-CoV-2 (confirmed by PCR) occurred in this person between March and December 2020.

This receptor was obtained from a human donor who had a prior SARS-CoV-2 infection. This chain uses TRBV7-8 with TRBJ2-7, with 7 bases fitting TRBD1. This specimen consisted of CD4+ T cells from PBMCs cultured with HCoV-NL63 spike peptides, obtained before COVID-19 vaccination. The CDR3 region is CASSSRQGNFYEQYF. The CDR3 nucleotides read TGTGCCAGCAGTTCCCGACAGGGTAATTTCTACGAGCAGTACTTC.